This TCR beta chain was found in a study of blood T cell repertoires in COVID-19. Study-wide background: Both acute and convalescent COVID-19 samples were obtained from the United States, Italy and Spain.

Profiling relied on immunoSEQ multiplex PCR, and the TCRdb table lists in-frame clones only, not all of them. The data show under 200,000 clones, roughly three quarters seen once. This clone has a handful of counts. This CDR3 has 16 amino acids. With 5 bases clipped from V and 1 base from J, the junction kept 9 bases outside the gene matches. Germline values: CDR1 KGHSH, CDR2 LQKENI. Sequenced: peripheral blood. The receptor was isolated from a woman aged 40-49 years with COVID-19, enrolled during active disease. The chain carries TRBV18 and TRBJ1-2; 8 bases agree with TRBD1. CDR3 sequence (DNA): TGTGCCAGCTCATCGACAAGGACAGGGAATAACTATGGCTACACCTTC. Translating gives CASSSTRTGNNYGYTF.